The 4 T cell receptor delta chains reported below all come from one sample, sequenced in a study of gamma-delta chains in newborns, infants, children. TCRdb called clones anew from the reads with CATT. The sample shows more than 9,000 delta-chain clones, more than 20% of them seen only once. Sequencing input: blood. These receptors all come from a child who was a newborn, infant or young child, either healthy, febrile or measles-vaccinated (not recorded which).

This clone was picked up a small number of times. The V call is TRDV2, the J call TRDJ1; D unclear. The CDR3 loop spans 18 amino acids. The V gene's germline CDR1 is GEAIGNYY and CDR2 EKD. Trimming removed 3 bases at V and 2 bases at J, with 24 bases between. CDR3 sequence: CACDPVGRYPTPTDKLIF. The CDR3 region has the DNA TGTGCCTGTGACCCGGTAGGAAGGTACCCAACGCCTACCGATAAACTCATCTTT.

Worth noting for this clone: With a much larger clone just one base away, this may be a read error. The same CDR3 can be traced to other DNA sequences in this sample. The chain has TRDV2 and TRDJ1; 13 positions match TRDD3. The ends lost 0 bases at V and 0 bases at J; junction bases unmatched: 24. CDR1 GEAIGNYY and CDR2 EKD come from the germline V gene. The CDR3 sequence is 24 residues long. In DNA, the CDR3 is TGTGCCTGTGACACCGTAGAACCTAATACTGGGGGATACGCCGTAACTACTTACACCGATAAACTCATCTTT. The encoded protein is CACDTVEPNTGGYAVTTYTDKLIF.

This clone has just a few counts. It differs at one base from a far larger clone, so likely a read error. The genes are TRDV2 and TRDJ2; possibly TRDD2 or TRDD3 for D (6 bases each). Trimming pared 4 bases from V and 3 bases from J, leaving 38 bases between. The CDR3 contains 23 residues. Germline CDR1 is GEAIGNYY and CDR2 is EKD. This CDR3 is CACDPPPTAAGDDTPTMTAQLFF. The CDR3 nucleotides read TGTGCCTGTGATCCGCCTCCTACGGCTGCTGGGGACGACACGCCGACGATGACAGCACAACTCTTCTTT.

By share, this clone counts as medium-sized. The chain carries TRDV2 and TRDJ1, with D possibly TRDD3 on 6 matching bases. V was shortened by 0 bases and J by 5 bases, with 12 bases between the two germline ends. The CDR3 length is 14 residues. Germline CDR1 reads GEAIGNYY; CDR2 reads EKD. The CDR3 is CACDTVEDTDKLIF. In DNA, the CDR3 is TGTGCCTGTGACACCGTGGAGGATACTGATAAACTCATCTTT.